The following is a T cell receptor (beta chain) sequence with its context. The data derive from a study of blood T cell repertoires in COVID-19. Across the whole study: Samples of COVID-19 (acute and convalescent) were obtained from the United States, Italy and Spain.

The repertoire was sequenced with immunoSEQ multiplex PCR; TCRdb's copy has only in-frame clones and lacks some. The table records fewer than 95,000 clones, roughly nine tenths of them present only once. The TCR comes from a man aged 50 to 60 with acute or convalescent COVID-19. Sequenced material: peripheral blood.

CDR3: CASSTTGGVRTEAFF. The CDR3 region has the DNA TGTGCCAGCAGTACAACGGGCGGGGTACGGACTGAAGCTTTCTTT. This chain uses TRBV28 with TRBJ1-1; D remains ambiguous. The germline V gene encodes CDR1 MDHEN and CDR2 SYDVKM. Trimming cost V 5 bases and J 5 bases, with 18 bases left between them. The CDR3 is 15 residues long. Drawing the rest from reference TRBV28 and TRBJ1-1, the complete variable domain is DVKVTQSSRYLVKRTGEKVFLECVQDMDHENMFWYRQDPGLGLRLIYFSYDVKMKEKGDIPEGYSVSREKKERFSLILESASTNQTSMYLCASSTTGGVRTEAFFGQGTRLTVV.